This entry concerns a single T cell receptor (beta chain). This clonotype occurred a few times. The antigen it binds to is not known. No base-level quality is on record; no much larger clone is a single base apart. These data are taken from a study of molecular identifiers for immune sequencing clone quantification (dated by TCRdb to 2016 to 2018). As for the study more broadly: For a replicate experiment, RNA from roughly 20,000 or 100,000 naive CD8 T cells was divided into five aliquots, of which four were sequenced. The study was a methods study using CD8 T cells to benchmark molecular-identifier clustering-based TCR repertoire sequencing (MIDCIRS) and TCR RNA copy counting.

Libraries were prepared through PCR. For sequencing, an Illumina HiSeq 4000 was employed. Bulk TCR libraries were made following a previously described method, with the TCR primers given in Table S5. Purification of total RNA was performed with the Qiagen AllPrep DNA/RNA kit. Reads from multiple sequencing runs of the same library were pooled before analysis. As for the original processing: Reads were retained only if an exact TCR constant sequence was present, and the retained reads were trimmed to 150 nt and grouped according to their 12-nt molecular barcodes. Within each barcode group, reads were sub-clustered at a 15% Levenshtein threshold, and quality-weighted consensus sequences were built per RNA molecule. Non-functional sequences were excluded, and lower-count sequences lying one edit away from another sequence were also excluded. Based on a fit of two negative binomial distributions, barcode sub-clusters having less than 20% of the maximum read count were discarded. TCRdb redid the processing of the public reads, applying fastp at Q25 and MiXCR, and retained in-frame beta chains. For every CDR3 protein sequence, its rows merge into one entry that carries the most common genes and DNA. These V and J calls are TCRdb output, not the study's own analysis. This sample lists about 640,000 distinct CDR3 sequences; approximately 20% were detected once. The ten largest clones capture approximately 0.9% of the sample.

CDR1 SGHAT and CDR2 FQNNGV were looked up in the germline V gene. The CDR3 starts with the cysteine, ends with the phenylalanine, and has 14 residues. The read is trimmed to its CDR3 DNA, 42 bases read in frame from base 1. Germline trimming amounts to 5 bases on V and 5 bases on J, with 7 as the count of junction bases outside the gene matches. Libraries of naive CD8 T cells were generated from roughly 20,000 to 1,000,000 sorted cells, with 10%, 30% or 50% of the purified RNA used. On a BD FACSAria II, naive CD8 T cells were FACS-sorted as CD8+CD4-CCR7+CD45RA+ and collected into RLT Plus buffer. Detection sensitivity was tested by spiking Jurkat RNA equal to roughly ten TCR copies' worth into samples containing about 20,000-1,000,000 naive CD8 T cells. Enrichment of CD8 T cells was done with RosetteSep CD8+ T Cell Enrichment Cocktail plus Ficoll-Paque, and ACK red cell lysis came afterward. What the authors observed across the whole study: In CMV-specific effector cells, clones with more than 20 RNA copies contained over 97% of molecules, whereas in naive cells such clones contained under 1% of molecules. Spiked-in Jurkat TCR RNA equal to a single cell's worth was reported to be detectable even within one million naive CD8 T cells. Spiked-in Jurkat TCR RNA (approximately eleven copies' worth), which is not part of the donor repertoire, was contained in the naive libraries. Modeling indicated around 3 TCR RNA copies recovered per cell, compared with around 10 by digital PCR, which implies a capture efficiency of around 29%. Highly expanded clone sizes could be underestimated if identical TCR molecules share a barcode. When barcode sub-clustering was omitted, TCR diversity was inflated by chimeric consensus sequences, with chimeras reaching as high as 47%.

The receptor's source is a human donor in good health. Some libraries in this study had Jurkat cell RNA spiked in. This chain is built from TRBV11-2 and TRBJ1-2, with 8 bases in between that match TRBD1. The sequenced sample was naive CD8+ T cells from blood, with Jurkat cell RNA spiked in. This specimen's cell subset or site label, per the study, means: FACS-sorted CD8+CD4-CCR7+CD45RA+ naive T cells. The CDR3 corresponds to CASSIGQGPYGYTF. In nucleotides, the sequence is TGTGCCAGCAGCATCGGACAGGGACCATATGGCTACACCTTC.